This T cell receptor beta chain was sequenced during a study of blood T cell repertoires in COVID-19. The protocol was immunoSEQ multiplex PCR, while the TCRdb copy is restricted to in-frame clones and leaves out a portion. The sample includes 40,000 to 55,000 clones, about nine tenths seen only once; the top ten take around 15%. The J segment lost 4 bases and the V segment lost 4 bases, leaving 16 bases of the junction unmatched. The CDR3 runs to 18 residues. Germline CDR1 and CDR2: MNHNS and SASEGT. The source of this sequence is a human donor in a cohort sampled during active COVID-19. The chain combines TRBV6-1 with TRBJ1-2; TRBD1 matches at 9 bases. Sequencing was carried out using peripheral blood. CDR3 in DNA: TGTGCCAGCAGTGGCCGACAGGGGGTCCCCGTCAGTATCTATGGCTACACCTTC. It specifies CASSGRQGVPVSIYGYTF.